The 24 T cell receptor beta chains given below trace back to one sample, sequenced in a study of early T cells in non-severe SARS-CoV-2 infection. TCRdb fed the 5' RACE reads into MiXCR, producing one record per CDR3 protein. This sample has some 80,000 distinct CDR3 sequences, with more than 4% found just once. Specimen: whole blood, collected at baseline. These receptors came from an adult who was a healthcare worker with PCR-confirmed SARS-CoV-2 infection or an uninfected control (not recorded which).

This clonotype was observed a few times. The rearrangement links TRBV7-6 to TRBJ2-7; tentative D call: TRBD1 (6 bases). CDR1 is SGHVS, CDR2 FNYEAQ, per germline. The CDR3 sequence is 13 residues long. Trimming removed 5 bases at V and 4 bases at J, with 12 bases between. CDR3: CASSGFGQYEQYF. The CDR3 nucleotides are TGTGCCAGCAGCGGATTCGGACAGTACGAGCAGTACTTC.

The sample holds many counts of this clonotype. The J gene is TRBJ2-1, the V gene TRBV2; 7 bases fit TRBD2. The V and J ends lost 8 bases and 3 bases, in that order; junction bases with no gene match: 10. This CDR3 has 15 amino acids. CDR1 is SNHLY, CDR2 FYNNEI, per germline. The CDR3 is CASWEGGSIYNEQFF. The CDR3 DNA follows: TGTGCCAGCTGGGAGGGAGGGTCTATCTACAATGAGCAGTTCTTC.

This clonotype was seen a handful of times. This chain's CDR3 is CASSYRAGARGYTF. The CDR3 DNA reads TGTGCCAGCAGTTACCGGGCAGGGGCCCGGGGCTACACCTTC. The V and J genes are TRBV6-2 or TRBV6-3 and TRBJ1-2; a possible D gene is TRBD1 (6 bases). Germline CDR1 MNHEY, CDR2 SVGEGT. Deletions cut 2 bases from V and 8 bases from J, with 15 bases between. The CDR3 spans 14 residues.

This clonotype appeared many times. The genes are TRBV20-1 and TRBJ2-3; 8 nucleotides line up with TRBD2. V shed 1 base, J shed 5 bases, and the junction held 8 bases outside the gene matches. The CDR3 sequence is 15 residues long. CDR1 is DFQATT and CDR2 is SNEGSKA in the germline V gene (reference sequence). The CDR3 DNA reads as TGCAGTGCTAGAGTTGGGGCGGGAGGCAGAGATACGCAGTATTTT. It specifies CSARVGAGGRDTQYF.

This clonotype has at least ten counts. The chain recombines TRBV6-5 with TRBJ2-5; D unresolved. The germline V and J ends were trimmed by 6 bases and 2 bases, with 16 bases remaining between them. The CDR3 is made up of 15 amino acids. The germline V gene encodes CDR1 MNHEY and CDR2 SVGAGI. CDR3: CASSTGPPKQETQYF. As DNA, the CDR3 is TGTGCCAGCAGCACCGGACCGCCGAAGCAAGAGACCCAGTACTTC.

This chain connects TRBV27 to TRBJ1-1; possible D gene TRBD1, 6 bases. V was clipped by 0 bases and J by 1 base, with 9 bases between them. CDR1 and CDR2 from the germline V gene are MNHEY and SMNVEV (reference sequence). This CDR3 has 15 residues. The CDR3 DNA follows: TGTGCCAGCAGTTTATCCTGGGGGCCGAACACTGAAGCTTTCTTT. This gives the protein CASSLSWGPNTEAFF.

In its sample, this clonotype was seen a few times. CDR3 protein: CASTIDRAGYTF. As DNA, the CDR3 is TGTGCCAGCACCATAGACAGGGCTGGCTACACCTTC. The genes are TRBV5-6 and TRBJ1-2; 7 bases match TRBD1. Germline values: CDR1 SGHDT, CDR2 YYEEEE. V gave up 6 bases and J gave up 7 bases; unmatched junction bases: 6. The length of the CDR3 is 12 residues.

This clonotype was detected many times. The chain couples TRBV12-3 or TRBV12-4 to TRBJ1-3, with TRBD1 as a possible D gene (5 bases). The CDR3 consists of 16 residues. Trimming removed 3 bases at V and 4 bases at J, with 16 bases between. CDR3 residues: CASSLDPRAPGNTIYF. For the CDR3, the DNA is TGTGCCAGCAGTTTGGACCCCAGGGCACCCGGAAACACCATATATTTT.

In its sample, this clonotype was seen many times. J is TRBJ2-1 and V is TRBV28; weak D call: TRBD2 (6 bases). Germline V gene sequence: CDR1 MDHEN, CDR2 SYDVKM. V lost 5 bases to trimming and J lost 0 bases, with 17 bases between them. CDR3 length equals 17 residues. The CDR3 is CASSPPTGTVSYNEQFF. DNA for the CDR3: TGTGCCAGCAGTCCACCCACCGGGACTGTCTCCTACAATGAGCAGTTCTTC.

This clonotype appeared a few times. The rearrangement links TRBV29-1 to TRBJ2-1; D is uncertain. V lost 8 bases and J 4 bases, leaving 6 bases between the germline ends. This CDR3 region has 10 residues. Germline V gene data show CDR1 as SQVTM and CDR2 as ANQGSEA. The DNA of the CDR3 is TGCAGCTCCCTTTACAATGAGCAGTTCTTC. Residues: CSSLYNEQFF.

The chain combines TRBV27 with TRBJ1-1; 8 bases line up with TRBD1. Germline values: CDR1 MNHEY, CDR2 SMNVEV (reference sequence). This CDR3 comprises 14 residues. V lost 5 bases to trimming and J lost 3 bases; unmatched junction nucleotides: 5. In DNA form, the CDR3 reads TGTGCCAGCAGTCCCAGACAGGGGTACACTGAAGCTTTCTTT. It translates to CASSPRQGYTEAFF.

There are many counts of this clonotype. The chain links TRBV20-1 to TRBJ1-2; the D is unclear. CDR3 length: 11 amino acids. Germline CDR1 is DFQATT and CDR2 is SNEGSKA (reference sequence). Trimming stripped 3 bases from V and 8 bases from J, with 10 bases between. The CDR3 DNA reads as TGCAGTGCTAGCACCAGTTCGGGCTACACCTTC. It translates to CSASTSSGYTF.

This clonotype was counted ten times or more. The chain links TRBV27 to TRBJ2-3; the D is unclear. Germline CDR1 reads MNHEY; CDR2 reads SMNVEV (reference sequence). With 0 bases removed from V and 4 bases from J, the gap between germline ends came to 8 bases. The CDR3 spans 14 residues. For the CDR3, the DNA is TGTGCCAGCAGTTTATCAGGGATCGCAGATACGCAGTATTTT. Its protein is CASSLSGIADTQYF.

This clonotype has more than one count but fewer than ten. This sequence joins TRBV14 and TRBJ1-1, with a weak D call TRBD1 (5 bases). V lost 1 base and J lost 6, with 9 bases in between. Per the germline V gene, CDR1 is SGHDN and CDR2 is FVKESK. CDR3 length: 13 residues. The CDR3 DNA reads as TGTGCCAGCAGCCAAGGACAGCGATCTGAAGCTTTCTTT. This encodes CASSQGQRSEAFF.

J is TRBJ1-4 and V is TRBV12-3 or TRBV12-4; D call uncertain. There are 16 residues in the CDR3. Trimming took off 5 bases at V and 8 bases at J, with 21 bases between the two ends. The CDR3 bases are TGTGCCAGCAGTCGTCCCCGTCTGGCTGGGAAGGAAAAACTGTTTTTT. It codes for CASSRPRLAGKEKLFF.

The J gene is TRBJ2-1, the V gene TRBV3-1, with D perhaps being TRBD1 or TRBD2 (5 bases each). This CDR3 has 16 amino acids. From germline, CDR1 is LGHDT and CDR2 YNNKEL (reference sequence). V lost 1 base and J 4 bases, leaving 14 bases between the germline ends. The CDR3 nucleotides are TGTGCCAGCAGCCAAGCGACGGGACCCATGTACAATGAGCAGTTCTTC. It translates to CASSQATGPMYNEQFF.

In this sample, this clonotype turned up a few times. The chain links TRBV6-6 to TRBJ1-2; 8 bases are shared with TRBD1. Germline V gene sequence: CDR1 MNHNY, CDR2 SVGAGI (reference sequence). The CDR3 totals 14 residues. Trimming took 0 bases from V and 5 from J; bases not matched to a gene: 2. In DNA form, the CDR3 reads TGTGCCAGCAGTTACTCCTGGACAGGGTATGGCTACACCTTC. This codes for CASSYSWTGYGYTF.

This clonotype has just a few counts. This sequence joins TRBV20-1 and TRBJ2-3; TRBD1 matches at 8 bases. This CDR3 region has 13 residues. Trimming took 4 bases from V and 6 from J; bases not matched to a gene: 6. Germline loops: CDR1 DFQATT, CDR2 SNEGSKA (reference sequence). The CDR3 is CSATRQGRDTQYF. The CDR3 DNA reads TGCAGTGCTACTCGACAGGGGAGGGATACGCAGTATTTT.

This clonotype was found many times. The chain recombines TRBV27 with TRBJ2-3; a weak D match, TRBD1 (5 bases). This CDR3 contains 16 residues. The V gene lost 5 bases and the J gene lost 0 bases, with 15 bases spanning the gap. Germline V gene sequence: CDR1 MNHEY, CDR2 SMNVEV (reference sequence). The CDR3 spells CASSPTGPASTDTQYF. The CDR3 DNA is TGTGCCAGCAGTCCCACAGGACCTGCTAGCACAGATACGCAGTATTTT.

The chain joins TRBV5-1 to TRBJ2-2, with TRBD1 matching 7 bases. The germline V gene encodes CDR1 SGHRS and CDR2 YFSETQ. V shed 0 bases, J shed 0 bases, and the junction held 2 bases outside the gene matches. The CDR3 is made up of 16 amino acids. The CDR3 DNA reads as TGCGCCAGCAGCTTGGATGGGACAGCGAACACCGGGGAGCTGTTTTTT. It is translated as CASSLDGTANTGELFF. The whole variable domain, remainder taken from reference TRBV5-1 and TRBJ2-2, is KAGVTQTPRYLIKTRGQQVTLSCSPISGHRSVSWYQQTPGQGLQFLFEYFSETQRNKGNFPGRFSGRQFSNSRSEMNVSTLELGDSALYLCASSLDGTANTGELFFGEGSRLTVL.

The rearrangement links TRBV20-1 to TRBJ2-3; 9 nucleotides align to TRBD2. Trimming removed 5 bases from V and 1 base from J; junction bases left unmatched: 10. The CDR3 is 16 residues long. Germline loops: CDR1 DFQATT, CDR2 SNEGSKA (reference sequence). The CDR3: CSASGGTSTGTDTQYF. The DNA of the CDR3 is TGCAGTGCTTCGGGGGGGACTAGCACCGGCACAGATACGCAGTATTTT.

This clonotype was picked up many times. V and J are TRBV7-2 and TRBJ2-3, with a tentative D call TRBD2 (5 bases). The CDR3 totals 14 residues. Germline V lookup: CDR1 SGHTA, CDR2 FQGNSA. V was cut by 0 bases and J by 3 bases, with 7 bases left in between. CDR3 loop: CASSLARGTDTQYF. In DNA form, the CDR3 reads TGTGCCAGCAGCTTAGCGCGAGGGACAGATACGCAGTATTTT.

This clonotype was seen repeatedly, ten times or more. J is TRBJ2-7 and V is TRBV4-2; maybe TRBD2 (5 bases). The germline V gene has CDR1 LGHNA and CDR2 YNFKEQ. The CDR3 contains 16 residues. Deletions cut 1 base from V and 5 bases from J, with 18 bases between. The CDR3 loop reads CASSQGVRASRNEQYF. CDR3 DNA sequence: TGTGCCAGCAGCCAAGGGGTGCGGGCTAGTAGAAACGAGCAGTACTTC.

About this clonotype itself: A much larger clone sits a single nucleotide away, making a read error possible. J is TRBJ2-3 and V is TRBV10-1; 14 bases agree with TRBD2. CDR1 WNHNN and CDR2 SYGVQD come from the germline V gene (reference sequence). The CDR3 loop spans 14 amino acids. The CDR3 DNA follows: TGCGCCAGCGCTCCGGGACTAGCGGGAGATATGCAGTATTTT. Encoded protein: CASAPGLAGDMQYF.